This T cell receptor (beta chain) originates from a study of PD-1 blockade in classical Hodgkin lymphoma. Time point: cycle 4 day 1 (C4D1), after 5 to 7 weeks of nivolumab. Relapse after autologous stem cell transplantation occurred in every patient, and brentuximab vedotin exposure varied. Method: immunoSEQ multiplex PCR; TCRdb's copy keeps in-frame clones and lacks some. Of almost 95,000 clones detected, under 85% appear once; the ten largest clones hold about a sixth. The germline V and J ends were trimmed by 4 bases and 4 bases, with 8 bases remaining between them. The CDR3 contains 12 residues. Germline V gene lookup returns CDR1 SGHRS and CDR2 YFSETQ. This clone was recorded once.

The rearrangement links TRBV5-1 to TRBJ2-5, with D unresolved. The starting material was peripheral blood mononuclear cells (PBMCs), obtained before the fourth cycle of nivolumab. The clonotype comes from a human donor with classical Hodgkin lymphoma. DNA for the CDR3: TGCGCCAGCAGCCGCACCGGAGAGACCCAGTACTTC. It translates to CASSRTGETQYF. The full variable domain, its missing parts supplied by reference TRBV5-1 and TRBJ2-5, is KAGVTQTPRYLIKTRGQQVTLSCSPISGHRSVSWYQQTPGQGLQFLFEYFSETQRNKGNFPGRFSGRQFSNSRSEMNVSTLELGDSALYLCASSRTGETQYFGPGTRLLVL.